This T cell receptor (beta chain) was captured in a study of low-dose radiotherapy and immunotherapy resistance in tumors (dated 2022 in TCRdb). Context from the whole study: In Cohort 1, 0.5 Gy per fraction was delivered every 2 weeks, and a total PTV dose of 6.5 Gy was prescribed. For Cohort 2, the dose was 1 Gy per fraction given every two weeks, adding up to 13 Gy in total across 26 weeks. Patients were given nivolumab as a 240 mg flat dose every two weeks and ipilimumab at 1 mg/kg every six weeks, with both drugs delivered intravenously. Cyclophosphamide 200 mg/m2 was administered intravenously every two weeks, one day before each radiation and immunotherapy administration. Starting on cycle 1 day 1, patients took 300 mg of aspirin by mouth once a day for four cycles. No randomization into treatment groups was done for the people taking part in the trial. Eight patients were included in the translational analysis: three from the first dose cohort and the first five from the second dose cohort.

For CDR1 and CDR2, the germline V gene lists SQVTM and ANQGSEA. The CDR3 spans 11 residues, from the cysteine through the phenylalanine. Here the CDR3 DNA is all that survives: 33 bases in frame from base 1. V loses 5 bases, J loses 10 bases, and the germline ends lie 12 bases apart. Instrument used: Illumina HiSeq 2500. First-strand cDNA was synthesized using Superscript III and a set of TRAV- and TRBV-specific primers, so that both TCRalpha and TCRbeta chains were covered. A roughly 20-cycle PCR with Phusion amplified the TCRs, pairing a constant-region primer with the adapter that was attached to the V primers. Amplification of the isolated mRNA was done with the MessageAmp II aRNA Amplification Kit, which involved an approximately 15-hour in vitro transcription at 37 degrees C. mRNA for TCR sequencing was isolated with the Dynabeads mRNA DIRECT Purification Kit. Indexed Illumina adapters were added in a second 25-cycle Phusion PCR, and the resulting products were purified with AMPure XP beads. The study's own analysis went as follows. Custom Perl scripts pooled TCR sequences encoding the same protein, removed out-of-frame sequences and computed each clonotype's abundance. Any TCR sequence supported by only a single read was excluded from analysis. Repertoire metrics included Shannon entropy, Gini index, clonality, richness, and frequency of TCRs shared between repertoires. The public sequencing data were trimmed at Q25 with fastp and processed into clonotypes with MiXCR by TCRdb, which kept only in-frame beta chains. Identical CDR3 protein sequences are pooled into one entry, listed with their most common genes and DNA. For this entry, the V and J calls and clone size follow TCRdb and not the study's own pipeline. Recorded for this sample are 95,000 to 100,000 distinct CDR3 sequences; less than 25% of them occurred a single time. The ten largest account for 4.1% of the sample.

This clonotype showed up just once. There is no known antigen for this receptor. This likely came from a read error, as a far larger clone is one base away. The time point label here, explained by the study, means: after trial treatment. The treatment or condition label, as the study defines it: LDRT plus nivolumab, ipilimumab, low-dose cyclophosphamide and aspirin (RACIN trial). Donors were enrolled in RACIN, a single-arm phase I dose-escalation trial in which nivolumab, ipilimumab, aspirin, low-dose cyclophosphamide and low-dose radiotherapy were combined. Patients were eligible if they had advanced solid tumors that were TIL-negative.

The chain links TRBV29-1 with TRBJ2-1; TRBD1 is possibly the D segment (5 matching bases). The clonotype was recovered from a male donor with prostate cancer. Material: PBMCs, obtained after low-dose radiotherapy plus immunotherapy. The DNA sequence reads TGCAGCGTTAAGGTAGGGGTCGAGCAGTTCTTC. Its protein reads: CSVKVGVEQFF.